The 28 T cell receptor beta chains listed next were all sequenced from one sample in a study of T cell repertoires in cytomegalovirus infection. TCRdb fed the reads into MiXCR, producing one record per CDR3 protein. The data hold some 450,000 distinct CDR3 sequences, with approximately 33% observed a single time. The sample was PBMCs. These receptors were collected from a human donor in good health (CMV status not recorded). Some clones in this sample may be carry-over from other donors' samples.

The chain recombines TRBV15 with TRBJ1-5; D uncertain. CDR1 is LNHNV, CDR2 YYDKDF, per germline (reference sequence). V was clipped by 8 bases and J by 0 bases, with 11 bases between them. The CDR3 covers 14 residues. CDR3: CATGRKYSNQPQHF. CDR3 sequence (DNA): TGTGCCACCGGTAGAAAGTATAGCAATCAGCCCCAGCATTTT.

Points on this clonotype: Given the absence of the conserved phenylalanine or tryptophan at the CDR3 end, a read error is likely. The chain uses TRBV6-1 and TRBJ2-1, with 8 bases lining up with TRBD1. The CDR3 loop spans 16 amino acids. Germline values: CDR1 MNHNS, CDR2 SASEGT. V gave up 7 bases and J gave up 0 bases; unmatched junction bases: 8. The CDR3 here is CASNPETGDSYNEQFL. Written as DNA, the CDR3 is TGTGCCAGCAATCCCGAGACAGGGGACTCCTACAATGAGCAGTTCCTC.

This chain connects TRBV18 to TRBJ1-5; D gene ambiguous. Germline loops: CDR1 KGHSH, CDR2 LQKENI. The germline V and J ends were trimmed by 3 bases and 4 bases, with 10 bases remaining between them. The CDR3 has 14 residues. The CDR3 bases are TGTGCCAGCTCACCCCCGGAGAGAAATCAGCCCCAGCATTTT. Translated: CASSPPERNQPQHF.

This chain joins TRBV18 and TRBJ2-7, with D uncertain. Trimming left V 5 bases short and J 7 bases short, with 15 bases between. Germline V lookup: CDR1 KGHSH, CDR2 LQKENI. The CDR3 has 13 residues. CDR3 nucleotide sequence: TGTGCCAGCTCAGTAAGTCGCCCCCAGGAGCAGTACTTC. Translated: CASSVSRPQEQYF. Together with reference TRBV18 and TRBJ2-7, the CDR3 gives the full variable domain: NAGVMQNPRHLVRRRGQEARLRCSPMKGHSHVYWYRQLPEEGLKFMVYLQKENIIDESGMPKERFSAEFPKEGPSILRIQQVVRGDSAAYFCASSVSRPQEQYFGPGTRLTVT.

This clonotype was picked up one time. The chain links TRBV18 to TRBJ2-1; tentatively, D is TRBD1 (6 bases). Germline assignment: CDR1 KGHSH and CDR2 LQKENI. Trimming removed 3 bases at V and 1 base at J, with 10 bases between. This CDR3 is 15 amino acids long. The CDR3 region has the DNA TGTGCCAGCTCACCTCAGGGGCCGTCCTACAATGAGCAGTTCTTC. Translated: CASSPQGPSYNEQFF.

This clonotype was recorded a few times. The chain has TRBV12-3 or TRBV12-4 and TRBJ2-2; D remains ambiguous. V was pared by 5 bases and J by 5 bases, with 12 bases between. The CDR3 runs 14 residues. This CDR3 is CASSLEVGTGELFF. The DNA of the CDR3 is TGTGCCAGCAGTCTAGAAGTAGGAACCGGGGAGCTGTTTTTT.

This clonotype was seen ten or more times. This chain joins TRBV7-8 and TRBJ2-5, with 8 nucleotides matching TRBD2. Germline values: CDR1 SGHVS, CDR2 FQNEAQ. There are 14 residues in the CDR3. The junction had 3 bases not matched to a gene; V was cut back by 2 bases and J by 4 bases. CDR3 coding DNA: TGTGCCAGCAGCTTACGGGGGGGAATAGAGACCCAGTACTTC. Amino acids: CASSLRGGIETQYF.

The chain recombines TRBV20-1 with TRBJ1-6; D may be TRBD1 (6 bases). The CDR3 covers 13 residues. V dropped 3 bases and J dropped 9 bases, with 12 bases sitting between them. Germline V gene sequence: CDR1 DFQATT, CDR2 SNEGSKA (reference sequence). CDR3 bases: TGCAGTGCTAGCGCAGGGGTTAGTTCACCCCTCCACTTT. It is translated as CSASAGVSSPLHF.

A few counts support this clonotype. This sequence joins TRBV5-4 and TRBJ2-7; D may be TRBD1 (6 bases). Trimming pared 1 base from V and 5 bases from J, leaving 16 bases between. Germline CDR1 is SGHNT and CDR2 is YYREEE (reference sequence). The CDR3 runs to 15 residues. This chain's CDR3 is CASSLTGTGTHEQYF. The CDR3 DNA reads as TGTGCCAGCAGCTTGACAGGCACAGGGACCCACGAGCAGTACTTC.

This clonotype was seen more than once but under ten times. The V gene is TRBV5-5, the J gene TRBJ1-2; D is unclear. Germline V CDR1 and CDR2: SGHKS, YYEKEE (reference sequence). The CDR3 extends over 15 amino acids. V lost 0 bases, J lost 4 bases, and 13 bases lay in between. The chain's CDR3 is CASSLAAGPSYGYTF. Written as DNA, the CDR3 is TGTGCCAGCAGCTTGGCGGCAGGCCCCTCCTATGGCTACACCTTC.

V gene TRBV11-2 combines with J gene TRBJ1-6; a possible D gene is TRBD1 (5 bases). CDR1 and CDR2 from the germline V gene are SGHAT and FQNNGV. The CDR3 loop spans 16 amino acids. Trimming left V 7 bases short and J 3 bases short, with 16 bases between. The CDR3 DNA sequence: TGTGCCAGCATCAACGGGAGGGGAGGCTATAATTCACCCCTCCACTTT. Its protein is CASINGRGGYNSPLHF.

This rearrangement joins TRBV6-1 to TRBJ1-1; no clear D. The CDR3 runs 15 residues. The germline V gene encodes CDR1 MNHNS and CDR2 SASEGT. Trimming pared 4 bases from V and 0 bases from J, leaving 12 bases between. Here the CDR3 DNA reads TGTGCCAGCAGTGTTGGTCACTCCCTGAACACTGAAGCTTTCTTT. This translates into CASSVGHSLNTEAFF.

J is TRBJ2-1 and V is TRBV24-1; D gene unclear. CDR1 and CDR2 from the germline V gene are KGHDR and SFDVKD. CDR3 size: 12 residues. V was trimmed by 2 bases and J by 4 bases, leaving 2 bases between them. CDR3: CATSDYYNEQFF. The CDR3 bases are TGTGCCACCAGTGATTATTACAATGAGCAGTTCTTC.

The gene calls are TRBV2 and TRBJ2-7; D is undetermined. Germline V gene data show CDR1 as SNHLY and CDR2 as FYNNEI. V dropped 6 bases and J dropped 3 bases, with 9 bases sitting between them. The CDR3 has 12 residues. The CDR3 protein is CASRYSLYEQYF. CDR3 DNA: TGTGCCAGCAGGTACAGCCTCTACGAGCAGTACTTC.

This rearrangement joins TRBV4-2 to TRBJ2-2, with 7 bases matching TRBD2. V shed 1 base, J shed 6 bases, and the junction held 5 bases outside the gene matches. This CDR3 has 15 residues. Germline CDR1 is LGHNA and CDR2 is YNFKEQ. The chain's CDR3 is CASSQASGVAGELFF. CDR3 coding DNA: TGTGCCAGCAGCCAAGCCAGCGGGGTTGCCGGGGAGCTGTTTTTT.

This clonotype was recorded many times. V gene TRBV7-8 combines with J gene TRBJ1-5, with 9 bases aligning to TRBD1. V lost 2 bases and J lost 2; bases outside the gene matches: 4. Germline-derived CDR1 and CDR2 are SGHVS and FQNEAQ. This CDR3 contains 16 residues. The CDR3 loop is CASSLPGQGGNQPQHF. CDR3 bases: TGTGCCAGCAGCTTACCGGGACAGGGAGGCAATCAGCCCCAGCATTTT. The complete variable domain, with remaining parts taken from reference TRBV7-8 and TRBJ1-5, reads GAGVSQSPRYKVAKRGQDVALRCDPISGHVSLFWYQQALGQGPEFLTYFQNEAQLDKSGLPSDRFFAERPEGSVSTLKIQRTQQEDSAVYLCASSLPGQGGNQPQHFGDGTRLSIL.

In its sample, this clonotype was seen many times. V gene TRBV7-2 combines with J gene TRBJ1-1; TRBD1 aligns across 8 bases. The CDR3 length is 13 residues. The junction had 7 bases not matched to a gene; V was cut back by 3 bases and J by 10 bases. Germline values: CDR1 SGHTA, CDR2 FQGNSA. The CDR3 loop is CASSLGQEAVAFF. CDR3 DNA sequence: TGTGCCAGCAGCTTGGGACAGGAAGCCGTAGCTTTCTTT.

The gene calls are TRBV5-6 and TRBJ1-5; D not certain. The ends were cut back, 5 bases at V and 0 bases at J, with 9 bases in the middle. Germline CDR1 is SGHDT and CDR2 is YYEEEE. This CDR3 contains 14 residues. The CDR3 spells CASSEGTSNQPQHF. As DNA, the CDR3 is TGTGCCAGCAGTGAGGGAACTAGCAATCAGCCCCAGCATTTT.

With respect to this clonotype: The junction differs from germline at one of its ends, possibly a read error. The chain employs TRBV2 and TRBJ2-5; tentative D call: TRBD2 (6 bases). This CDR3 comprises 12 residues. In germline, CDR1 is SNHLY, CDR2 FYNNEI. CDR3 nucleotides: TGTGCCAGCAGTGGGGGGGAAGATACCCAGTACTTC. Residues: CASSGGEDTQYF.

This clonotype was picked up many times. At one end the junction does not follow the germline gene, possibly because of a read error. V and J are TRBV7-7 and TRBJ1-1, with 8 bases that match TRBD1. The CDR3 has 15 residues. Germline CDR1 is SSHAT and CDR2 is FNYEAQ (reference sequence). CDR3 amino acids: CASSPLGQANTEAFF. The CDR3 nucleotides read TGTGCTAGCAGCCCCCTGGGACAGGCGAACACTGAAGCTTTCTTT.

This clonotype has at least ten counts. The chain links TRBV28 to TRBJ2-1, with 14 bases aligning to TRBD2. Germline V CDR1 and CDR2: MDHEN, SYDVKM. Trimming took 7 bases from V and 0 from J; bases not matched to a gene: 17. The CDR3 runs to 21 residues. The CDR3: CASTAGTSGGHDPSSYNEQFF. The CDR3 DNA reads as TGTGCCAGCACTGCTGGGACTAGCGGGGGCCATGATCCGAGCTCCTACAATGAGCAGTTCTTC.

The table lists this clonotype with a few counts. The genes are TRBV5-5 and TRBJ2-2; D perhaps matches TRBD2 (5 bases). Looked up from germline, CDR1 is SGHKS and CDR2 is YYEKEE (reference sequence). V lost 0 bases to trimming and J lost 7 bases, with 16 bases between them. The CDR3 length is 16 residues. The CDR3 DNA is TGTGCCAGCAGCTTGGGAGAGGAGGTTAGGTTCGGGGAGCTGTTTTTT. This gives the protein CASSLGEEVRFGELFF. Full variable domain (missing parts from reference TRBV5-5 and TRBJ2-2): DAGVTQSPTHLIKTRGQQVTLRCSPISGHKSVSWYQQVLGQGPQFIFQYYEKEERGRGNFPDRFSARQFPNYSSELNVNALLLGDSALYLCASSLGEEVRFGELFFGEGSRLTVL.

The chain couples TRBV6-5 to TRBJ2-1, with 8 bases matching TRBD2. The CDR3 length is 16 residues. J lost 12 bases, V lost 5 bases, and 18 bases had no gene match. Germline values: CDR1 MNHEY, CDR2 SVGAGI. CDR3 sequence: CASSERTIAGGIGQFF. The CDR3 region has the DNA TGTGCCAGCAGTGAACGGACTATCGCGGGGGGAATCGGGCAGTTCTTC.

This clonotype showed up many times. In DNA form, the CDR3 reads TGTGCCAGCAGCTTCCGGGGCGCAGATACGCAGTATTTT. This encodes CASSFRGADTQYF. The chain uses TRBV7-8 and TRBJ2-3, with D perhaps being TRBD1 or TRBD2 (5 bases each). CDR1 SGHVS and CDR2 FQNEAQ come from the germline V gene. The V gene lost 3 bases and the J gene lost 4 bases, with 8 bases spanning the gap. The CDR3 is 13 amino acids.

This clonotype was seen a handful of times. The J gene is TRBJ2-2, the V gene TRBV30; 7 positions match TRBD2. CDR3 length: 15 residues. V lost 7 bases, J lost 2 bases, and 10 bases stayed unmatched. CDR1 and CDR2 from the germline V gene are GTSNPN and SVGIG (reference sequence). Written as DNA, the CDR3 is TGTGCCTCTTTAATTAGCGGGTTCAACACCGGGGAGCTGTTTTTT. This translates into CASLISGFNTGELFF. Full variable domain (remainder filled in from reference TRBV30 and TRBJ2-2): SQTIHQWPATLVQPVGSPLSLECTVEGTSNPNLYWYRQAAGRGLQLLFYSVGIGQISSEVPQNLSASRPQDRQFILSSKKLLLSDSGFYLCASLISGFNTGELFFGEGSRLTVL.

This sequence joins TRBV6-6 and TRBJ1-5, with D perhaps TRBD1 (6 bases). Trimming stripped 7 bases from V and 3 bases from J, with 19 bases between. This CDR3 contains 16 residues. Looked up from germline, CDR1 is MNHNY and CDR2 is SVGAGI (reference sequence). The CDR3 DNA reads TGTGCCAGCACTGTCTTGACAGGAGGGTTCAATCAGCCCCAGCATTTT. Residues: CASTVLTGGFNQPQHF.

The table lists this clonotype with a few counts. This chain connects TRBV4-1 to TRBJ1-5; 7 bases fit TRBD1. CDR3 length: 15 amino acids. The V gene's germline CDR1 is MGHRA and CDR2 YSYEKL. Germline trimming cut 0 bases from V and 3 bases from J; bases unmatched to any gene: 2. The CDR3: CASSQDGTDNQPQHF. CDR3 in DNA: TGCGCCAGCAGCCAAGATGGGACAGACAATCAGCCCCAGCATTTT.

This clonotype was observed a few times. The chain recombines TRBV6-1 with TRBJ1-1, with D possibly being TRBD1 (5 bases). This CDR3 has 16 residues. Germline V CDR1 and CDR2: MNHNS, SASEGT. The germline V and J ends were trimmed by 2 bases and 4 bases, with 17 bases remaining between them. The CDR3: CASSELPPGGSTEAFF. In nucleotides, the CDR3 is TGTGCCAGCAGTGAACTACCACCCGGGGGGAGCACTGAAGCTTTCTTT.